This TCR beta chain was sequenced during a study of vaccination and CD4 T cells after COVID-19 (dated by TCRdb to between 2022 and 2023). As for the study more broadly: In the convalescent cohort there were six males and four females, among whom were two Hispanic individuals, seven Caucasians, two Asians and one multiracial person. Each participant got two doses of either the Pfizer-BioNTech BNT162b2 vaccine (n=8) or the Moderna mRNA-1273 vaccine (n=2). Post-COVID blood samples from convalescent patients were collected a median of approximately 93 days after diagnosis, with a range of 35 to 161 days. Post-vaccine blood samples were obtained a median of about 72 days after the second vaccine dose, with a range of roughly 14 to 241 days. For stimulating the cultures, overlapping spike peptide pools were used, derived from SARS-CoV-2 as well as from the common cold coronaviruses HCoV-NL63, HCoV-OC43 and HCoV-229E. Control cultures used a CEFX viral epitope pool as positive control, an HIV-1 Nef peptide pool as negative control, or no peptide. In 10 COVID-19 convalescent patients and a few infection-naive healthy vaccine recipients, researchers compared the spike-specific CD4+ TCR repertoire from before mRNA vaccination with the repertoire from after. In an earlier paper using these donors, memory CD4+ T cell crossreactivity between SARS-CoV-2 and common cold coronavirus spike proteins was assessed at the TCR clonotype level.

Study-level results and caveats: The number of convalescent patients in the study was relatively small, and the study did not examine early timepoints following natural infection. In convalescent patients, a median roughly 85% of post-vaccine SARS-CoV-2-reactive clones were detected only after vaccination, and vaccine-specific priming was suggested by this finding. In convalescent patients, nearly all vaccine-specific clones (304 of 307) were found to be mono-reactive for SARS-CoV-2 spike rather than cross-reactive with common cold coronaviruses. An increase in the median number of SARS-CoV-2-reactive clonotypes from roughly 20 after infection to roughly 38 after vaccination was observed, but the change was not found to be significant.

The sample's treatment or condition, from its label and the paper: approximately 9-day PBMC culture with coronavirus spike peptide pools or control peptides (ViraFEST assay). CD4+ T cells from unexposed donors were collected before the COVID-19 pandemic (2011-2018). The ViraFEST assay was used in the study, in which antigen-specific T cells were expanded with peptide pools and expanded clonotypes were subsequently identified by TCR sequencing. Approximately 2.1 million PBMCs per well were cultured in IMDM with roughly 5% human AB serum and around 10 IU/ml IL-2, plus 10 ug/ml peptide pools. On days 3 and 7, half of the culture medium was replaced with fresh IL-2-containing medium. Once the cells had been in culture for less than 12 days, the EasySep CD4+ T cell isolation kit was used to isolate CD4+ T cells by negative selection. As far as cell numbers permitted, CD4+ T cells from unexposed donors were tested for reactivity against SARS-CoV-2 S and N as well as four spike pools from common cold coronaviruses. Ficoll-Paque Plus gradient centrifugation was used to isolate PBMCs from whole blood, and the isolated PBMCs were then either used fresh or cryopreserved at -140C. Culture conditions were generally each tested in triplicate wells. The leukapheresis product for the unexposed donors was obtained through commercial purchase.

The library was obtained by PCR. DNA from cultured CD4+ T cells underwent TCR sequencing with the Oncomine TCR Beta short-read assay at the Johns Hopkins FTIC core. The QIAamp micro DNA kit was used to extract genomic DNA from the cultured CD4+ T cells. The Oncomine TCR Beta libraries from cultured CD4+ T cells were pooled using unique dual indexes and then sequenced on an Illumina iSeq 100. In the source study's methods: Non-productive sequences were removed, and CDR3s that did not start with C, did not end with F or W, or were shorter than 7 amino acids were discarded. The MANAFEST web application was used to identify antigen-specific clonotypes by comparing peptide-stimulated wells against reference wells and other culture wells. To be called positive, a clone needed an FDR below 0.05, an odds ratio above 5, and a productive frequency above 0.1% in at least two of three replicate wells. A clonotype was classed as cross-reactive if the clonotype showed significant expansion both in SARS-CoV-2 spike wells and in at least one common cold coronavirus spike condition. Levenshtein distances (stringdist) and unrooted phylogenetic trees (ape) in R version 3.6.1 were used to assess CDR3 homology. The public reads were run again by TCRdb, first through fastp at Q25 and then through MiXCR, and only productive beta chains were kept. One record per CDR3 amino acid sequence lists the most common genes and DNA. These V and J calls are TCRdb output, not the study's own analysis. For this sample there are thousands of distinct CDR3 sequences; more than 45% appear just once. Roughly two fifths of the sample lies in the top ten.

The germline V gene (reference sequence) supplies CDR1 SEHNR and CDR2 FQNEAQ. V trim: 1 base; J trim: 5 bases; unmatched bases: 6. Counted from cysteine to phenylalanine, this CDR3 has 16 amino acids. CDR3 DNA is the only sequence kept; it has 48 bases, read in frame from the first base. This clonotype was observed a handful of times. The antigen it binds to is not known. No base quality values were provided; no much bigger clone lies one nucleotide off. The receptor comes from a human donor in good health. The chain is made from TRBV7-9 and TRBJ2-5, and TRBD2 aligns with 11 junction nucleotides. The specimen was CD4+ T cells from blood, cultured in vitro. The CDR3 protein: CASSLGLAGTLETQYF. The DNA sequence is given as TGTGCCAGCAGCTTAGGACTAGCGGGGACCCTGGAGACCCAGTACTTC.